This T cell receptor (beta chain) was sequenced during a study of shared clonotypes between healthy human individuals (dated by TCRdb to the early 2020s). General notes on the study: The cohort included a few men and a couple of women between 18 and 49 years of age. Each donor's leukapheresis produced roughly between about 0.8 and 10 billion PBMCs. Libraries were prepared and TCR repertoires were sequenced by different laboratories using diverse techniques, in order to increase sequencing depth and limit assay-specific biases. To estimate repertoire size and how much clonotypes are shared between individuals, the study performed deep sequencing of blood TCR repertoires from about five healthy adults. For each donor, three plates each were used for CD4 naive and CD4 memory, two plates were used for CD8 naive, and one plate was used for CD8 memory. Study-wide findings and limitations: Pairwise subsampling led to the expectation that sequencing depth would affect the degree of clonotype sharing among donors. Sharing across several donors was observed for approximately 5% of naive CD4, over 3% of naive CD8, 2.3% of memory CD4, and roughly 0.4% of memory CD8 clonotypes. Even with the large sequencing depth, rarefaction of the sorted-subset datasets indicated that sequencing was incomplete. Compared with non-shared clonotypes, clonotypes shared by all four sorted-subset donors had higher generation probabilities. Larger estimated clonotype richness was generally found for naive subsets than for memory subsets. The small number of donors limited the genetic and exposure-history diversity represented. Sampling was restricted to blood, and TCR repertoires in tissue are likely to differ from TCR repertoires in blood.

Healthy HIV-negative adults with no recently reported acute infections or vaccinations were included as donors. Every donor was a Caucasian adult residing in Nashville, Tennessee, USA. CD4+ T cells were enriched by magnetic negative selection, after which naive cells were positively selected on CD45RA and the negative fraction was taken as the memory subset. Blood was obtained by leukapheresis, after which PBMCs were separated by Ficoll-Histopaque density gradient centrifugation and cryopreserved in liquid nitrogen vapor phase. Purity and quantity of every magnetically sorted T cell population were checked by analytical flow cytometry. Genomic DNA was isolated from each sorted fraction and quantified by UV absorbance on a Nanodrop 2000c. Using the deep immunoSEQ assay, TCR CDR3 regions were amplified from genomic DNA by multiplex PCR. Extracted genomic DNA from each cell subset was distributed evenly across all wells of several immunoSEQ 96-well plates, and each plate was treated as a replicate. For sorted subsets, approximately 200 ng of genomic DNA, equivalent to tens of thousands of T cell genomes, went into each replicate PCR. Purified libraries were quantified with a Qubit 3.0 fluorometer, sized on a Bioanalyzer 2100, and re-quantified with the KAPA Library Quantification kit. Every immunoSEQ 96-well plate was sequenced on a dedicated single-read 150-cycle Illumina NextSeq 550 flow cell. As for the original processing: Because the immunoSEQ output included only junctional sequences and no quality scores, the filtering could not be the same as the filtering used for full-length reads. To assign V/J genes and CDR3, sequences were annotated using PyIR, a Python wrapper for IgBLAST v1.9, with IMGT germline references. Reads were removed for weak V/J assignments (E-value above 1e-6), missing CDR3, stop codons, out-of-frame junctions, or ambiguous translated residues. V3J clonotypes were defined by identical inferred V gene, J gene, and CDR3 amino acid sequence. To compute the percentage overlap between repertoires, the number of shared unique clonotypes was divided by the size of the smaller repertoire. Richness of each repertoire was evaluated using RTK rarefaction, the Chao1 estimator, and Recon v2.1 estimates of unobserved clonotypes. Generation probabilities were computed with OLGA for all TCRbeta clonotypes obtained by the gDNA method from several donors. Sourced from immuneACCESS, this table was stored by TCRdb with only in-frame sequences that have V and J called. A share of the clones is absent; for the studies checked, an unresolved V gene accounts for under half, and the remainder has no known explanation. V and J calls and clone size come straight from that table; D and trimming were deduced from the DNA. The sample records 1,400,000 or so clones, 97% to 99% of which are singletons. The ten largest clonotypes hold over 0.3% of the sample.

For this clone: Its binding antigen is unknown. The junction does not match germline at one end; this may be a read error.

The germline V gene (reference sequence) provides CDR1 SSHAT and CDR2 FNYEAQ. Inclusive of the bounding cysteine and phenylalanine, the CDR3 is 14 residues long. Only the CDR3 DNA is retained, 42 bases long and in frame from the first base. Source material: naive CD4+ T cells sorted from blood. This specimen's cell subset or site label, per the study, means: CD45RA+ positively selected. The receptor chain draws on TRBV7-7 and TRBJ2-5; the D gene is perhaps TRBD2, on 6 matching bases. This clonotype originated in a man aged 25 to 45 in good health. The DNA sequence reads TGTGCTAGCAGCCTATTCGGGAGCTTAGAGACCCAGTACTTC. It translates to CASSLFGSLETQYF.